This T cell receptor beta chain appears in the sequencing data of a study of shared clonotypes between healthy human individuals. Between the trimmed V and J ends, which lost 2 bases and 3 bases, there was a span of 17 bases. CDR1 LNHDA and CDR2 SQIVND come from the germline V gene (reference sequence). CDR3 length: 17 residues. Clones were sequenced by immunoSEQ multiplex PCR, and TCRdb holds only the in-frame ones, with some missing. The data contain around 2,000,000 clones, less than 95% of them singletons. About this clone itself: The antigen remains undetermined.

Study-level points and caveats: Relative to memory subsets, naive subsets generally showed larger estimated richness.

Terminally differentiated effector memory CD45RA+ cells were excluded from the naive CD8 cells, which were CD45RO-negative and positively selected for CCR7. Recent acute infections and vaccinations were absent in the healthy HIV-negative adult donors. What was sequenced was naive CD8+ T cells sorted from blood. The V and J genes are TRBV19 and TRBJ1-5; tentatively, D is TRBD1 (6 bases). The TCR sequence derives from a young man in good health. The CDR3, as DNA: TGTGCCAGTAGTATACTATTTTCAGGGGAGTCCAATCAGCCCCAGCATTTT. Translating gives CASSILFSGESNQPQHF.